One and the same sample provided the 25 T cell receptor beta chains below, sequenced in a study of T cell responses to AZD1222 COVID-19 vaccine. Produced via immunoSEQ multiplex PCR; TCRdb's table is partial and in-frame only. This sample carries about 120,000 clones, roughly 90% of them seen once, and the ten largest clones take about 3.5%. The material sequenced was peripheral blood, taken on day 0 of AZD1222 vaccination. The source of these receptors is an adult in good health.

The genes are TRBV5-1 and TRBJ1-1; TRBD1 aligns across 8 bases. Unmatched junction bases numbered 8, after V lost 5 bases and J lost 5 bases. Germline lookup yields CDR1 SGHRS and CDR2 YFSETQ. The CDR3 consists of 14 residues. The CDR3 is CASSPDRDLTEAFF. The CDR3 nucleotides are TGCGCCAGCAGTCCGGACAGGGATTTGACTGAAGCTTTCTTT.

V and J are TRBV6-4 and TRBJ2-3; 10 positions agree with TRBD2. This CDR3 region has 16 residues. Germline loops: CDR1 MRHNA, CDR2 SNTAGT. The V gene end was trimmed by 5 bases and the J gene end by 4 bases; junction bases not matched to a gene: 9. CDR3 coding DNA: TGTGCCAGCAGTACCTTAGCGGGGGGCACGGCAGATACGCAGTATTTT. It encodes CASSTLAGGTADTQYF.

The gene calls are TRBV5-4 and TRBJ2-3; possible D gene TRBD2, 7 bases. Deletions cut 2 bases from V and 4 bases from J, with 11 bases between. The CDR3 is made up of 14 amino acids. The V gene's germline CDR1 is SGHNT and CDR2 YYREEE (reference sequence). The chain's CDR3 is CASSFPGGADTQYF. In nucleotides, the CDR3 is TGTGCCAGCAGCTTTCCGGGGGGCGCAGATACGCAGTATTTT.

The chain is built from TRBV5-1 and TRBJ2-3, with D tentatively TRBD2 (7 bases). Germline CDR1 is SGHRS and CDR2 is YFSETQ. V lost 4 bases and J 2 bases, leaving 14 bases between the germline ends. The CDR3 is made up of 15 amino acids. The CDR3 spells CASSPGEGHTDTQYF. For the CDR3, the DNA is TGCGCCAGCAGCCCGGGGGAGGGACACACAGATACGCAGTATTTT.

CDR3 residues: CASRSTGDNTGELFF. The CDR3 DNA reads TGCGCCAGCAGATCAACAGGGGATAACACCGGGGAGCTGTTTTTT. The chain employs TRBV5-1 and TRBJ2-2; 7 nucleotides agree with TRBD1. The CDR3 loop spans 15 amino acids. The V segment lost 5 bases and the J segment 2 bases; nucleotides outside the gene matches: 6. Germline-derived CDR1 and CDR2 are SGHRS and YFSETQ.

The chain recombines TRBV6-5 with TRBJ2-7, with a tentative D call TRBD2 (6 bases). CDR1 is MNHEY and CDR2 is SVGAGI in the germline V gene. The CDR3 totals 13 residues. V was pared by 10 bases and J by 1 base, with 14 bases between. The CDR3 sequence: CATSSEGSYEQYF. The CDR3 nucleotides read TGTGCCACCTCCTCGGAGGGATCCTACGAGCAGTACTTC.

This chain connects TRBV15 to TRBJ1-1, with unresolved D. V gave up 0 bases and J gave up 7 bases, with 12 bases separating them. Germline loops: CDR1 LNHNV, CDR2 YYDKDF (reference sequence). The CDR3 totals 14 residues. The CDR3 DNA follows: TGTGCCACCAGCAGAGATATCGGGCCCCTTGAAGCTTTCTTT. Translated, it gives CATSRDIGPLEAFF.

The gene calls are TRBV14 and TRBJ2-2; 7 bases map to TRBD2. This CDR3 region has 14 residues. CDR1 SGHDN and CDR2 FVKESK come from the germline V gene. J lost 7 bases, V lost 2 bases, and 4 bases had no gene match. The CDR3 DNA reads TGTGCCAGCAGCCAACTCGGACTAGTCGGGGAGCTGTTTTTT. Amino acids: CASSQLGLVGELFF.

This clone was observed a handful of times. Other nucleotide sequences in the sample specify the same CDR3. This chain links TRBV7-2 with TRBJ2-4; TRBD2 matches 11 bases. V shed 5 bases and J 6 bases; nucleotides not matched to a gene: 6. This CDR3 has 15 amino acids. Germline assignment: CDR1 SGHTA and CDR2 FQGNSA. CDR3 residues: CASSPPSGGTNIQYF. The CDR3 DNA sequence: TGTGCCAGCAGCCCCCCTAGCGGGGGGACAAACATTCAGTACTTC.

V is TRBV6-2 or TRBV6-3 and J is TRBJ2-2; 7 bases are a match to TRBD2. Germline CDR1 reads MNHEY; CDR2 reads SVGEGT. The junction had 7 bases not matched to a gene; V was cut back by 6 bases and J by 6 bases. This CDR3 spans 14 amino acids. CDR3 sequence: CASSPTTSAGELFF. The CDR3 nucleotides are TGTGCCAGCAGCCCCACAACTAGCGCCGGGGAGCTGTTTTTT.

The chain has TRBV4-1 and TRBJ1-2; 7 bases match TRBD1. The germline V gene encodes CDR1 MGHRA and CDR2 YSYEKL. Germline trimming cut 1 base from V and 4 bases from J; bases unmatched to any gene: 3. The CDR3 spans 14 residues. The CDR3 loop is CASSQASGGYGYTF. The DNA for the CDR3 is TGCGCCAGCAGCCAAGCATCAGGGGGCTATGGCTACACCTTC.

The chain has TRBV6-8 and TRBJ1-2, with D unclear. CDR1 MNHGY and CDR2 SAAAGT come from the germline V gene. This CDR3 comprises 13 residues. V was pared by 9 bases and J by 10 bases, with 21 bases between. The CDR3 DNA is TGTGCCAGGATCCCGGGCCCCCCCAGTTTCTACACCTTC. Its translation: CARIPGPPSFYTF.

The chain joins TRBV12-3 or TRBV12-4 to TRBJ2-7; D is ambiguous. The V gene lost 3 bases and the J gene lost 0 bases, with 6 bases spanning the gap. The CDR3 loop spans 13 amino acids. The CDR3 protein is CASSFYSSYEQYF. CDR3 in DNA: TGTGCCAGCAGTTTTTACAGCTCCTACGAGCAGTACTTC.

The CDR3 protein is CASSQGYTEAFF. CDR3 nucleotide sequence: TGTGCCAGCTCACAGGGGTACACTGAAGCTTTCTTT. The V and J genes are TRBV18 and TRBJ1-1, with a weak D call TRBD1 (5 bases). With 4 bases removed from V and 3 bases from J, the gap between germline ends came to 6 bases. Germline V gene sequence: CDR1 KGHSH, CDR2 LQKENI. This CDR3 has 12 amino acids.

V usage is TRBV5-5 and J usage is TRBJ1-4; TRBD1 matches at 7 bases. The V segment lost 3 bases and the J segment 13 bases; nucleotides outside the gene matches: 3. Germline V gene data show CDR1 as SGHKS and CDR2 as YYEKEE (reference sequence). CDR3 length: 11 residues. CDR3 loop: CASSSQGGLFF. CDR3 coding DNA: TGTGCCAGCAGCTCCCAGGGGGGACTGTTTTTT.

V gene TRBV6-2 or TRBV6-3 combines with J gene TRBJ2-5; 7 bases align to TRBD2. Germline V lookup: CDR1 MNHEY, CDR2 SVGEGT. V lost 5 bases, J lost 3 bases, and 9 bases stayed unmatched. The CDR3 runs 15 residues. CDR3 sequence reads: CASSPSLAMEETQYF. CDR3 DNA: TGTGCCAGCAGTCCGTCACTAGCGATGGAAGAGACCCAGTACTTC.

J is TRBJ1-1 and V is TRBV19; D remains ambiguous. This CDR3 region has 14 residues. CDR1 and CDR2 from the germline V gene are LNHDA and SQIVND (reference sequence). V was trimmed by 6 bases and J by 0 bases, leaving 11 bases between them. CDR3 region: CASRGAGMNTEAFF. The DNA of the CDR3 is TGTGCCAGTAGGGGAGCTGGCATGAACACTGAAGCTTTCTTT.

The chain employs TRBV25-1 and TRBJ2-3, with D perhaps matching TRBD2 (6 bases). CDR3 length: 16 residues. Per germline, CDR1 MGHDK and CDR2 SYGVNS. The V and J ends lost 4 bases and 0 bases respectively, with 14 bases between them. The DNA of the CDR3 is TGTGCCAGCAGTGCTATACGGGGGACTAGCACAGATACGCAGTATTTT. Translation gives CASSAIRGTSTDTQYF. Based on the CDR3 plus reference TRBV25-1 and TRBJ2-3, the full variable domain is EADIYQTPRYLVIGTGKKITLECSQTMGHDKMYWYQQDPGMELHLIHYSYGVNSTEKGDLSSESTVSRIRTEHFPLTLESARPSHTSQYLCASSAIRGTSTDTQYFGPGTRLTVL.

V is TRBV6-5 and J is TRBJ1-1; no reliable D call. Germline V gene sequence: CDR1 MNHEY, CDR2 SVGAGI. This CDR3 has 14 residues. The V end lost 0 bases, the J end lost 3 bases, and 8 bases lay between the germline ends. CDR3 sequence reads: CASSYSRADTEAFF. The CDR3 coding sequence is TGTGCCAGCAGTTACTCGAGGGCGGACACTGAAGCTTTCTTT.

This clone was recorded once. The V call is TRBV11-2, the J call TRBJ2-5; D remains unclear. The CDR3 has 12 residues. V was cut by 3 bases and J by 0 bases, with 2 bases left in between. Germline V gives CDR1 SGHAT, CDR2 FQNNGV. CDR3 amino acids: CASSFNQETQYF. The CDR3 bases are TGTGCCAGCAGCTTCAACCAAGAGACCCAGTACTTC.

This sequence joins TRBV5-1 and TRBJ2-2; 7 bases fit TRBD1. From germline, CDR1 is SGHRS and CDR2 YFSETQ. CDR3 length equals 15 residues. V dropped 3 bases and J dropped 6; count of bases not matched to a gene: 8. Here the CDR3 DNA reads TGCGCCAGCAGCTCACGTACAGGGGAGCCCGGGGAGCTGTTTTTT. Residues: CASSSRTGEPGELFF.

This chain uses TRBV10-2 with TRBJ1-2, with D hard to call. The CDR3 extends over 12 amino acids. Trimming stripped 2 bases from V and 7 bases from J, with 8 bases between. CDR1 WSHSY and CDR2 SAAADI come from the germline V gene. CDR3 in DNA: TGCGCCAGCAGTGAGCTCCTCCCTGGCTACACCTTC. It translates to CASSELLPGYTF.

This chain links TRBV5-8 with TRBJ1-5; D gene unclear. Germline-derived CDR1 and CDR2 are SGHTS and YDEGEE. V lost 2 bases, J lost 6 bases, and 18 bases lay in between. This CDR3 is 16 amino acids long. In DNA, the CDR3 is TGTGCCAGCAGCTTTGGAAAAACCCGGGTTCGTCAGCCCCAGCATTTT. Translated, it gives CASSFGKTRVRQPQHF.

The J gene is TRBJ1-1, the V gene TRBV13, with 7 bases matching TRBD1. The CDR3 is made up of 14 amino acids. The ends lost 1 base at V and 4 bases at J; junction bases unmatched: 3. Per germline, CDR1 PRHDT and CDR2 FYEKMQ (reference sequence). The CDR3 sequence is CASSLVGGRTEAFF. As DNA, the CDR3 is TGTGCCAGCAGCTTAGTAGGGGGCCGCACTGAAGCTTTCTTT.

The V call is TRBV10-3, the J call TRBJ1-5, with 10 bases aligning to TRBD1. CDR1 and CDR2 from the germline V gene are ENHRY and SYGVKD. The CDR3 is 17 amino acids. Germline trimming cut 2 bases from V and 1 base from J; bases unmatched to any gene: 5. The CDR3 protein is CAISEGQGGSSNQPQHF. The CDR3 DNA reads as TGTGCCATCAGTGAGGGACAGGGGGGGTCAAGCAATCAGCCCCAGCATTTT.